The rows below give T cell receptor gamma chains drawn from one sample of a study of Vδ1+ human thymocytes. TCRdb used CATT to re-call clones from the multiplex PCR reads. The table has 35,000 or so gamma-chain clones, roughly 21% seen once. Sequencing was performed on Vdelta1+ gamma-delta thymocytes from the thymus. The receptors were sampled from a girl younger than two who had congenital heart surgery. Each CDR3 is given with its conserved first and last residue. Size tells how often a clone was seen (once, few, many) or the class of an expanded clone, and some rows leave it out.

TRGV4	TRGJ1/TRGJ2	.	TGTGCCACCTGGGATGATTTTGCCTATTATAAGAAACTCTTT	CATWDDFAYYKKLF
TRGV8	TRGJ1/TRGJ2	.	TGTGCCGCCTGGGACCACGTTTATTATAAGAAACTCTTT	CAAWDHVYYKKLF
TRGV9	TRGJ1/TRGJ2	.	TGTGCCTTGTTGTATTATAAGAAACTCTTT	CALLYYKKLF
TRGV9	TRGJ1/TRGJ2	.	TGTGCCTTGTGGTTGCGTTATTATAAGAAACTCTTT	CALWLRYYKKLF
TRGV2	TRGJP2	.	TGTGCCACCTGGGGAGATGGTGATTGGATCAAGACGTTT	CATWGDGDWIKTF
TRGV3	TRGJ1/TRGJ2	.	TGTGCCACCTGGGACTACAATTATAAGAAACTCTTT	CATWDYNYKKLF
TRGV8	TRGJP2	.	TGTGCCACCTGGGTCGAAAGTAGTGATTGGATCAAGACGTTT	CATWVESSDWIKTF
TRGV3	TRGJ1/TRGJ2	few	TGTGCCACCTGGGACAGTATCGCCCCCGCGAATTATTATAAGAAACTCTTT	CATWDSIAPANYYKKLF
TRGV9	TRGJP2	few	TGTGCCTTGTGGGAGGCCCGACCAAGTTGGATCAAGACGTTT	CALWEARPSWIKTF
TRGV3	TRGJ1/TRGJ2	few	TGTGCCACCTGGGACGTTCCCCTTTATTATAAGAAACTCTTT	CATWDVPLYYKKLF
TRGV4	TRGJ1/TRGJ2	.	TGTGCCACCTGGGACGATTATTATTATAAGAAACTCTTT	CATWDDYYYKKLF
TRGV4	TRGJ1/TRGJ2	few	TGTGCCACCTGGGATAAGCCCCTTCGAAGAGGTTATAAGAAACTCTTT	CATWDKPLRRGYKKLF
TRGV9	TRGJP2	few	TGTGCCTTGTGGGAGGCCTCGGGGGGTCCTGATTGGATCAAGACGTTT	CALWEASGGPDWIKTF
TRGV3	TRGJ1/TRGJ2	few	TGTGCCACCTGGGACAGGCCCCAGGAGAAACTCTTT	CATWDRPQEKLF
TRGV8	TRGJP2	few	TGTGCCACCTGGGAGGGGAGTAGTGATTTGATCAAGACGTTT	CATWEGSSDLIKTF
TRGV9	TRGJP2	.	TGTGCCTTGTGGGAGGTGTCGAGTAGTAGTGATTGGATCAAGACGTTT	CALWEVSSSSDWIKTF
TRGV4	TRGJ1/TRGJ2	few	TGTGCCACCTGGGATGCCACCTATAAGAAACTCTTT	CATWDATYKKLF
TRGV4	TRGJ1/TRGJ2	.	TGTGCCACCTGGGATGGAGCGGGTCGGGATTATAAGAAACTCTTT	CATWDGAGRDYKKLF
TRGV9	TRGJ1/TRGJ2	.	TGTGCCTTGTGGGAGGTCCCTTATTATAAGAAACTCTTT	CALWEVPYYKKLF
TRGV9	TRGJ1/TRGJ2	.	TGTGCCTTGTGGGAGGTGTCCGACCTTAAGAAACTCTTT	CALWEVSDLKKLF
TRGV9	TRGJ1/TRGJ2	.	TGTGCCTTGTGGGAGGTGCAAGGGAAAGATTATAAGAAACTCTTT	CALWEVQGKDYKKLF
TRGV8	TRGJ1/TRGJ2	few	TGTGCCACCTGGGATAAGGGATATAAGAAACTCTTT	CATWDKGYKKLF
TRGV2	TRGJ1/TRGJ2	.	TGTGCCACCTGGGTGGGGAAAAATTATTATAAGAAACTCTTT	CATWVGKNYYKKLF
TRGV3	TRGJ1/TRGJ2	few	TGTGCCACCTGGGCCGACAAAGTTTATTATAAGAAACTCTTT	CATWADKVYYKKLF
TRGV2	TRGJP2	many	TGTGCCACCTGGGACGGGCTTAGTGATTGGATCAAGACGTTT	CATWDGLSDWIKTF
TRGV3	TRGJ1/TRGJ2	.	TGTGCCACCTGGGACCGGGTGAATTATTATAAGAAACTCTTC	CATWDRVNYYKKLF
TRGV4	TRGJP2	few	TGTGCCACCTTTTTTACTGATTGGATCAAGACGTTT	CATFFTDWIKTF
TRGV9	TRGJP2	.	TGTGCCTTGTGGGGGGAGAGCCCAAGTTGTGATTGGATCAAGACGTTT	CALWGESPSCDWIKTF
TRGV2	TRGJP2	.	TGTGCCACCTGGGACGGGGAGAGTAGTGATTGGATCAAGACGTTT	CATWDGESSDWIKTF
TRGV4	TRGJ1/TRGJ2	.	TGTGCCGCCTGGGCTAGTTATAAGAAACTCTTT	CAAWASYKKLF
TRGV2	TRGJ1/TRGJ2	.	TGTGCCACCTGGGACGAATTATATTATAAGAAACTCTTT	CATWDELYYKKLF
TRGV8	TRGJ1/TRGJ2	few	TGTGCCACCTGGGATCGCCCGTCTGGCTATAAGAAACTCTTT	CATWDRPSGYKKLF
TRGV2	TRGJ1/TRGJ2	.	TGTGCCACCTGGGACGGGCCTGTGGGGGAAAAGAAACTCTTT	CATWDGPVGEKKLF
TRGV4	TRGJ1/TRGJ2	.	TGTGCCACCTGGGCCTTGAATTATAAGAAACTCTTT	CATWALNYKKLF
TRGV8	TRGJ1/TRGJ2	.	TGTGCCACCTGGGATGATCGCTCGAACAAGAAACTCTTT	CATWDDRSNKKLF
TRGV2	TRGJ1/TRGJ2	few	TGTGCCACCTGGGACGTAGAAAATAAGAAACTCTTT	CATWDVENKKLF
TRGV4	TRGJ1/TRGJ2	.	TGTGCCACCTGGGATGGGCGGGGCCATTATAAGAAACTCTTT	CATWDGRGHYKKLF
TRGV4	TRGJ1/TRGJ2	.	TGTGCCACCTGGGGACGGAATTATTATAAGAAACTCTTT	CATWGRNYYKKLF
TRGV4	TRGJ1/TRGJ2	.	TGTGCCACCTGGCGAAATTATAAGAAACTCTTT	CATWRNYKKLF
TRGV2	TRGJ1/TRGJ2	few	TGTGCCGCCTGGGACGGTTCGAATTATTATAAGAAACTCTTT	CAAWDGSNYYKKLF
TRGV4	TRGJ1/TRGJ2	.	TGTGCCACCTGGGATGGGGGATTGGAATATAAGAAACTCTTT	CATWDGGLEYKKLF
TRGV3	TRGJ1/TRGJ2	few	TGTGCCACCTGCACTCATTATAAGAAACTCTTT	CATCTHYKKLF
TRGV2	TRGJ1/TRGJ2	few	TGTGCCACCTGGACCTCGGGGAGTTATTATAAGAAACTCTTT	CATWTSGSYYKKLF
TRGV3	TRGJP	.	TGTGCCACCTGGGACATTCCCCGGGACGAAATCAAGGTATTT	CATWDIPRDEIKVF
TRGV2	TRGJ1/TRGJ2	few	TGCGCCACCTGGGACGGGCCGGTTGGTTATAAGAAACTCTTT	CATWDGPVGYKKLF
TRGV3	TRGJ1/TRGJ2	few	TGTGCCACCTGGGACAGGCCCTCTTATTATAAGAAACTCTTT	CATWDRPSYYKKLF
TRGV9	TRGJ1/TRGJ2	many	TGTGCCTTGTGGGAGGTGGAGTGTTATAAGAAACTCTTT	CALWEVECYKKLF
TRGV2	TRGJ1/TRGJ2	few	TGTGCCACCTGGGACGAGATGAATAAGAAACTCTTT	CATWDEMNKKLF
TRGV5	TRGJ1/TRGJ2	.	TGTGCCACCTGGGACACCAACGCCAATTATTATAAGAAACTCTTT	CATWDTNANYYKKLF
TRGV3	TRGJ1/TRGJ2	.	TGTGCCACCTGGAAAGATGTAAAGAAACTCTTT	CATWKDVKKLF
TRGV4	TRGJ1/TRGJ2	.	TGTGCCACCTGGGATGGGTCCGGGATTTATTATAAGAAACTCTTT	CATWDGSGIYYKKLF
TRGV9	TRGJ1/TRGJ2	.	TGTGCCTTGTGGGAGGTCTCTAAACTCTTT	CALWEVSKLF
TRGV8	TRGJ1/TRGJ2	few	TGTGCCACCTGGGATCGACCAAGGGAGAAACTCTTT	CATWDRPREKLF
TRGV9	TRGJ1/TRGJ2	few	TGTGCCCCCGCGAATTATTATAAGAAACTCTTT	CAPANYYKKLF
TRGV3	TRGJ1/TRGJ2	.	TGTGCCACCTGGGCCGTTAGGAAACTCTTT	CATWAVRKLF